This passage covers 21 T cell receptor beta chains from one sample sequenced in a study of shared clonotypes between healthy human individuals. The method was immunoSEQ multiplex PCR; TCRdb's version includes in-frame clones alone and lacks a portion of them. The data hold about 1 million clones, with about 74% observed a single time. Sequencing input: memory CD4+ T cells sorted from blood. This sample's subset: CD45RA-negative fraction. These receptors were obtained from a man aged 18 to 30 in good health.

The chain recombines TRBV30 with TRBJ1-6; D remains ambiguous. The V end lost 3 bases, the J end lost 10 bases, and 13 bases lay between the germline ends. Germline CDR1 GTSNPN, CDR2 SVGIG (reference sequence). The CDR3 contains 13 residues. Here the CDR3 reads CAWSFGPGSPLHF. The CDR3 DNA sequence: TGTGCCTGGAGCTTCGGACCCGGATCACCCCTCCACTTT.

This chain links TRBV5-1 with TRBJ2-5; D remains ambiguous. Trimming stripped 0 bases from V and 2 bases from J, with 8 bases between. From germline, CDR1 is SGHRS and CDR2 YFSETQ. The CDR3 extends over 14 amino acids. DNA of the CDR3: TGCGCCAGCAGCTTGGGAGGCAGACAAGAGACCCAGTACTTC. Residues: CASSLGGRQETQYF.

The chain joins TRBV28 to TRBJ1-1; maybe TRBD1 (5 bases). Germline V gene sequence: CDR1 MDHEN, CDR2 SYDVKM. The CDR3 loop spans 16 amino acids. The germline V and J ends were trimmed by 2 bases and 7 bases, with 20 bases remaining between them. The CDR3 region is CASSLEVGGARGEAFF. Written as DNA, the CDR3 is TGTGCCAGCAGTTTAGAGGTAGGAGGGGCGCGAGGTGAAGCTTTCTTT.

On this clone itself: This specimen includes other DNA sequences encoding the same CDR3. The chain joins TRBV19 to TRBJ1-2, with 8 bases identical to TRBD1. The CDR3 is 13 residues long. With 3 bases clipped from V and 8 bases from J, the junction kept 5 bases outside the gene matches. Germline loops: CDR1 LNHDA, CDR2 SQIVND (reference sequence). The CDR3 region has the DNA TGTGCCAGTAGTATCGACAGGGGTGACGGCTACACCTTC. Its translation: CASSIDRGDGYTF.

The chain carries TRBV19 and TRBJ2-4, with 9 bases fitting TRBD1. Germline V gene lookup returns CDR1 LNHDA and CDR2 SQIVND (reference sequence). The CDR3 extends over 16 amino acids. J gave up 0 bases and V 5 bases, and 5 bases lay outside the gene matches. In nucleotides, the CDR3 is TGTGCCAGTAGTCTACAGGGGGCCGGAGCCAAAAACATTCAGTACTTC. Its translation is CASSLQGAGAKNIQYF.

The rearrangement joins TRBV5-5 to TRBJ2-2, with 7 bases lining up with TRBD1. This CDR3 contains 13 residues. Germline V gene lookup returns CDR1 SGHKS and CDR2 YYEKEE (reference sequence). Trimming took 7 bases from V and 4 from J; bases not matched to a gene: 4. CDR3 DNA sequence: TGTGCCAGCTCCCGACAGGGCACCGGGGAGCTGTTTTTT. Encoded protein: CASSRQGTGELFF.

The genes are TRBV5-1 and TRBJ1-3; D is undetermined. The V end was cut by 4 bases, the J end by 0 bases, with 17 bases between. The CDR3 contains 17 residues. Germline V gene data show CDR1 as SGHRS and CDR2 as YFSETQ. The DNA of the CDR3 is TGCGCCAGCAGCCTCACCCCGTTAGACCTCTCTGGAAACACCATATATTTT. It translates to CASSLTPLDLSGNTIYF.

This clone has just a few counts. The chain couples TRBV6-6 to TRBJ1-5, with a weak D call TRBD1 (6 bases). The germline V gene encodes CDR1 MNHNY and CDR2 SVGAGI (reference sequence). Trimming took 2 bases from V and 5 from J, leaving 10 bases between them. CDR3 length equals 14 residues. For the CDR3, the DNA is TGTGCCAGCAGTTACGTCGGGGGCGATCAGCCCCAGCATTTT. Its protein product is CASSYVGGDQPQHF.

This clone was counted between two and nine times. The chain carries TRBV11-2 and TRBJ2-1; D uncertain. This CDR3 is 13 amino acids long. The germline V and J ends were trimmed by 1 base and 7 bases, with 8 bases remaining between them. The germline V gene has CDR1 SGHAT and CDR2 FQNNGV. CDR3 DNA: TGTGCCAGCAGCTTAGCCAGGTCGAATGAGCAGTTCTTC. Its protein is CASSLARSNEQFF. Supplemented by reference TRBV11-2 and TRBJ2-1, the full variable domain reads EAGVAQSPRYKIIEKRQSVAFWCNPISGHATLYWYQQILGQGPKLLIQFQNNGVVDDSQLPKDRFSAERLKGVDSTLKIQPAKLEDSAVYLCASSLARSNEQFFGPGTRLTVL.

The chain recombines TRBV6-6 with TRBJ2-1; TRBD1 aligns across 8 bases. The ends lost 8 bases at V and 9 bases at J; junction bases unmatched: 18. This CDR3 has 16 residues. The V gene's germline CDR1 is MNHNY and CDR2 SVGAGI (reference sequence). The DNA for the CDR3 is TGTGCCAGCCGATCTGCCCAAATGGACAGGGCGGGTGAGCAGTTCTTC. It codes for CASRSAQMDRAGEQFF.

About this clone: The same CDR3 also results from other DNA sequences found in this sample. This chain connects TRBV30 to TRBJ1-1; 8 positions match TRBD1. CDR3 size: 13 residues. J was trimmed by 5 bases and V by 4 bases; bases with no gene match: 6. Germline lookup yields CDR1 GTSNPN and CDR2 SVGIG (reference sequence). The CDR3 DNA is TGTGCCTGGACAACAGGGGGGAGGACTGAAGCTTTCTTT. Amino acid sequence: CAWTTGGRTEAFF.

The CDR3 nucleotides read TGTGCCTGGGATGGCTACACCTTC. Encoded protein: CAWDGYTF. V is TRBV30 and J is TRBJ1-2; D is ambiguous. This CDR3 has 8 amino acids. CDR1 is GTSNPN, CDR2 SVGIG, per germline (reference sequence). V was pared by 5 bases and J by 6 bases, with 1 base between.

The chain links TRBV2 to TRBJ2-1, with TRBD2 matching over 7 bases. This CDR3 has 14 amino acids. V shed 6 bases, J shed 0 bases, and the junction held 2 bases outside the gene matches. The germline gives CDR1 SNHLY, CDR2 FYNNEI. DNA of the CDR3: TGTGCCAGCAGACGGGGGGTCTCCTACAATGAGCAGTTCTTC. Translated: CASRRGVSYNEQFF.

The DNA of the CDR3 is TGTGCCAGCTCACTACTGACTAGCGGGGGGGGCTCCTACAATGAGCAGTTCTTC. Protein sequence: CASSLLTSGGGSYNEQFF. V usage is TRBV18 and J usage is TRBJ2-1; TRBD2 matches 14 bases. Germline assignment: CDR1 KGHSH and CDR2 LQKENI. V lost 4 bases to trimming and J lost 0 bases; unmatched junction nucleotides: 5. There are 18 residues in the CDR3.

The chain combines TRBV9 with TRBJ1-2; D gene unclear. CDR3 length: 16 residues. Germline-derived CDR1 and CDR2 are SGDLS and YYNGEE. The ends were cut back, 4 bases at V and 6 bases at J, with 22 bases in the middle. This CDR3 reads CASSQELPGGKNGYTF. Here the CDR3 DNA reads TGTGCCAGCAGCCAAGAATTACCGGGCGGGAAGAATGGCTACACCTTC.

CDR3 in amino acids: CASSPGEGADYSPLHF. In nucleotides, the CDR3 is TGCGCCAGCAGCCCAGGTGAAGGGGCGGATTATTCACCCCTCCACTTT. The V call is TRBV4-1, the J call TRBJ1-6; a possible D gene is TRBD1 (5 bases). Germline V lookup: CDR1 MGHRA, CDR2 YSYEKL. Trimming shortened V by 4 bases and J by 8 bases, and 18 bases separated the two germline ends. The length of the CDR3 is 16 residues.

The V gene is TRBV5-1, the J gene TRBJ1-1; 7 bases align to TRBD1. This CDR3 is built from 16 residues. The germline V gene encodes CDR1 SGHRS and CDR2 YFSETQ. J was trimmed by 0 bases and V by 0 bases; bases with no gene match: 5. CDR3 loop: CASSLDRGLLNTEAFF. In DNA, the CDR3 is TGCGCCAGCAGCTTGGACAGGGGACTCCTGAACACTGAAGCTTTCTTT.

V gene TRBV10-3 combines with J gene TRBJ2-1; 8 bases align to TRBD2. After removal of 3 bases from V and 4 bases from J, the junction contained 5 bases not matched to a gene. Germline V gene sequence: CDR1 ENHRY, CDR2 SYGVKD. The CDR3 runs to 15 residues. CDR3 nucleotide sequence: TGTGCCATCAGTGACAGCGGGGGACCTTACAATGAGCAGTTCTTC. Its translation: CAISDSGGPYNEQFF.

This clone has a handful of counts. The chain employs TRBV29-1 and TRBJ1-2, with a weak D call TRBD1 (5 bases). This CDR3 region has 11 residues. The germline V and J ends were trimmed by 6 bases and 5 bases, with 10 bases remaining between them. CDR1 is SQVTM, CDR2 ANQGSEA, per germline. For the CDR3, the DNA is TGCAGCGTGCGAGAGGGGTATGGCTACACCTTC. This sequence encodes CSVREGYGYTF. The whole variable domain, filled in from reference TRBV29-1 and TRBJ1-2, reads SAVISQKPSRDICQRGTSLTIQCQVDSQVTMMFWYRQQPGQSLTLIATANQGSEATYESGFVIDKFPISRPNLTFSTLTVSNMSPEDSSIYLCSVREGYGYTFGSGTRLTVV.

This clone was counted a few times. This chain uses TRBV20-1 with TRBJ2-7; 7 nucleotides align to TRBD2. J gave up 5 bases and V 5 bases, and 3 bases lay outside the gene matches. Per the germline V gene, CDR1 is DFQATT and CDR2 is SNEGSKA (reference sequence). CDR3 size: 11 residues. CDR3 nucleotide sequence: TGCAGTGCTTCTCTAGCGGACGAGCAGTACTTC. This gives the protein CSASLADEQYF.

This chain joins TRBV18 and TRBJ1-5, with no clear D. Germline V CDR1 and CDR2: KGHSH, LQKENI. Trimming took off 9 bases at V and 3 bases at J, with 12 bases between the two ends. CDR3 size: 13 residues. This chain's CDR3 is CASRTDLNQPQHF. CDR3 nucleotide sequence: TGTGCCAGTCGGACGGACCTCAATCAGCCCCAGCATTTT.